A selection of T cell receptor beta chains follows, all from one sample in a study of CD8+ T cells in alopecia areata. The method was immunoSEQ multiplex PCR; TCRdb's version includes in-frame clones alone and lacks a portion of them. Here the sample spans about 130,000 clones, roughly 54% being singletons. The specimen was CD4+ T cells sorted from blood, collected at week 0. The receptors were sampled from a human donor with alopecia areata. Each CDR3 is given with its conserved first and last residue. The D gene is left open where the match is weak. Only some rows state a clone size, as once, few, many or a class for expanded clones.

V: TRBV7-2; D: TRBD2; J: TRBJ2-5; size: NA; CDR3: CASSLPPSGEETQYF; DNA: TGTGCCAGCAGCTTACCACCCAGCGGGGAAGAGACCCAGTACTTC
V: TRBV23-1; D: NA; J: TRBJ2-7; size: NA; CDR3: CASSQSSRKSSYEQYF; DNA: TGCGCCAGCAGCCAATCGTCCCGGAAAAGCTCCTACGAGCAGTACTTC
V: TRBV7-2; D: NA; J: TRBJ1-3; size: NA; CDR3: CASSLVGQGRFTSGNTIYF; DNA: TGTGCCAGCAGCTTAGTAGGTCAGGGGCGTTTTACTTCTGGAAACACCATATATTTT
V: TRBV29-1; D: TRBD2; J: TRBJ2-5; size: NA; CDR3: CSVAGGQETQYF; DNA: TGCAGCGTAGCGGGGGGACAAGAGACCCAGTACTTC
V: TRBV19; D: NA; J: TRBJ1-1; size: few; CDR3: CASRTTGRRTEAFF; DNA: TGTGCCAGTCGTACGACGGGGCGCCGGACTGAAGCTTTCTTT
V: TRBV30; D: NA; J: TRBJ1-2; size: NA; CDR3: CAWSWDLGYTF; DNA: TGTGCCTGGAGCTGGGACCTCGGCTACACCTTC
V: TRBV29-1; D: NA; J: TRBJ2-5; size: NA; CDR3: CSVEPRDSQETQYF; DNA: TGCAGCGTTGAACCCCGGGACTCCCAAGAGACCCAGTACTTC
V: TRBV29-1; D: TRBD1; J: TRBJ2-1; size: once; CDR3: CSGLPGTGGNEQFF; DNA: TGCAGCGGCCTACCCGGGACAGGTGGGAATGAGCAGTTCTTC
V: TRBV7-3; D: NA; J: TRBJ2-7; size: few; CDR3: CASSLGRAYEQYF; DNA: TGTGCCAGCAGCTTAGGCAGAGCATACGAGCAGTACTTC
V: TRBV6-6; D: NA; J: TRBJ1-1; size: once; CDR3: CASSTQVATEAFF; DNA: TGTGCCAGCAGTACACAGGTAGCCACTGAAGCTTTCTTT
V: TRBV7-2; D: TRBD2; J: TRBJ2-1; size: NA; CDR3: CASDPGLGYNEQFF; DNA: TGTGCCAGCGATCCGGGACTAGGCTACAATGAGCAGTTCTTC
V: TRBV4-2; D: NA; J: TRBJ2-7; size: NA; CDR3: CASSQEWGGLREQYF; DNA: TGTGCCAGCAGCCAAGAGTGGGGCGGCCTCCGCGAGCAGTACTTC
V: TRBV18; D: NA; J: TRBJ2-7; size: NA; CDR3: CASSPPAIGGYEQYF; DNA: TGTGCCAGCTCACCACCCGCTATAGGGGGCTACGAGCAGTACTTC
V: TRBV5-4; D: NA; J: TRBJ2-1; size: NA; CDR3: CASSLASGAPNPNEQFF; DNA: TGTGCCAGCAGCTTGGCCTCAGGGGCACCAAACCCCAATGAGCAGTTCTTC
V: TRBV7-3; D: TRBD1; J: TRBJ2-2; size: many; CDR3: CASSLRADRGRTGELFF; DNA: TGTGCCAGCAGCTTAAGAGCTGACAGGGGGCGAACCGGGGAGCTGTTTTTT
V: TRBV11-2; D: NA; J: TRBJ1-2; size: NA; CDR3: CASSRQAGVNYGYTF; DNA: TGTGCCAGCAGCCGCCAGGCAGGGGTGAACTATGGCTACACCTTC
V: TRBV7-9; D: TRBD2; J: TRBJ2-7; size: NA; CDR3: CASSLNHGGSRSYEQYF; DNA: TGTGCCAGCAGCTTAAATCACGGGGGGTCGCGGTCCTACGAGCAGTACTTC
V: TRBV25-1; D: NA; J: TRBJ1-6; size: NA; CDR3: CASSGAGPLHF; DNA: TGTGCCAGCAGTGGTGCGGGGCCCCTCCACTTT
V: TRBV15; D: TRBD2; J: TRBJ2-5; size: NA; CDR3: CATSTSGGSAQETQYF; DNA: TGTGCCACCAGCACCAGCGGGGGGAGTGCGCAAGAGACCCAGTACTTC
V: TRBV10-2; D: TRBD1; J: TRBJ1-5; size: NA; CDR3: CASRAAGGGNQPQHF; DNA: TGCGCCAGCAGAGCAGCAGGGGGCGGCAATCAGCCCCAGCATTTT
V: TRBV7-9; D: NA; J: TRBJ1-4; size: NA; CDR3: CASSVKGRPNEKLFF; DNA: TGTGCCAGCAGCGTCAAGGGCAGGCCAAATGAAAAACTGTTTTTT
V: TRBV28; D: TRBD1; J: TRBJ2-5; size: NA; CDR3: CASSEMDRGGETQYF; DNA: TGTGCCAGCAGTGAAATGGACAGGGGGGGAGAGACCCAGTACTTC
V: TRBV7-2; D: NA; J: TRBJ2-2; size: NA; CDR3: CASSLGGEFLPGELFF; DNA: TGTGCCAGCAGCTTGGGGGGCGAGTTTCTACCCGGGGAGCTGTTTTTT
V: TRBV5-6; D: NA; J: TRBJ2-3; size: few; CDR3: CASSLLGDTQYF; DNA: TGTGCCAGCAGCTTGCTTGGGGATACGCAGTATTTT
V: TRBV14; D: TRBD2; J: TRBJ2-5; size: NA; CDR3: CASSQWGGRIMETQYF; DNA: TGTGCCAGCAGCCAATGGGGCGGGAGAATTATGGAGACCCAGTACTTC
V: TRBV5-4; D: TRBD2; J: TRBJ2-3; size: NA; CDR3: CASSFRRRETDTQYF; DNA: TGTGCCAGCAGCTTTAGGAGGCGGGAGACAGATACGCAGTATTTT
V: TRBV5-1; D: NA; J: TRBJ2-3; size: NA; CDR3: CASSLAGTRTDTQYF; DNA: TGCGCCAGCAGCTTGGCGGGGACTCGCACAGATACGCAGTATTTT
V: TRBV18; D: NA; J: TRBJ1-4; size: once; CDR3: CASSPDSLYEKLFF; DNA: TGTGCCAGCTCACCGGACAGTTTATATGAAAAACTGTTTTTT
V: TRBV18; D: NA; J: TRBJ1-2; size: NA; CDR3: CASSPPTPTNYGYTF; DNA: TGTGCCAGCTCACCACCGACACCAACTAACTATGGCTACACCTTC
V: TRBV28; D: NA; J: TRBJ2-4; size: few; CDR3: CASSLGQSFQYF; DNA: TGTGCCAGCAGTTTAGGGCAGAGCTTTCAGTACTTC
V: TRBV6-6; D: TRBD1; J: TRBJ2-5; size: NA; CDR3: CASTVLAGGRETQYF; DNA: TGTGCCAGCACCGTACTGGCAGGGGGCAGGGAGACCCAGTACTTC
V: TRBV15; D: NA; J: TRBJ2-2; size: few; CDR3: CATSRDITGELFF; DNA: TGTGCCACCAGCAGAGACATCACCGGGGAGCTGTTTTTT
V: TRBV5-4; D: TRBD2; J: TRBJ2-4; size: NA; CDR3: CASSLLAGSAKNIQYF; DNA: TGTGCCAGCAGCTTACTAGCGGGATCCGCCAAAAACATTCAGTACTTC
V: TRBV5-1; D: NA; J: TRBJ2-3; size: few; CDR3: CASSTYNGMAQYF; DNA: TGCGCCAGCAGCACCTACAATGGGATGGCGCAGTATTTT
V: TRBV5-8; D: TRBD1; J: TRBJ1-2; size: NA; CDR3: CASSERAPGGGYGYTF; DNA: TGTGCCAGCAGCGAAAGGGCCCCAGGGGGCGGCTATGGCTACACCTTC